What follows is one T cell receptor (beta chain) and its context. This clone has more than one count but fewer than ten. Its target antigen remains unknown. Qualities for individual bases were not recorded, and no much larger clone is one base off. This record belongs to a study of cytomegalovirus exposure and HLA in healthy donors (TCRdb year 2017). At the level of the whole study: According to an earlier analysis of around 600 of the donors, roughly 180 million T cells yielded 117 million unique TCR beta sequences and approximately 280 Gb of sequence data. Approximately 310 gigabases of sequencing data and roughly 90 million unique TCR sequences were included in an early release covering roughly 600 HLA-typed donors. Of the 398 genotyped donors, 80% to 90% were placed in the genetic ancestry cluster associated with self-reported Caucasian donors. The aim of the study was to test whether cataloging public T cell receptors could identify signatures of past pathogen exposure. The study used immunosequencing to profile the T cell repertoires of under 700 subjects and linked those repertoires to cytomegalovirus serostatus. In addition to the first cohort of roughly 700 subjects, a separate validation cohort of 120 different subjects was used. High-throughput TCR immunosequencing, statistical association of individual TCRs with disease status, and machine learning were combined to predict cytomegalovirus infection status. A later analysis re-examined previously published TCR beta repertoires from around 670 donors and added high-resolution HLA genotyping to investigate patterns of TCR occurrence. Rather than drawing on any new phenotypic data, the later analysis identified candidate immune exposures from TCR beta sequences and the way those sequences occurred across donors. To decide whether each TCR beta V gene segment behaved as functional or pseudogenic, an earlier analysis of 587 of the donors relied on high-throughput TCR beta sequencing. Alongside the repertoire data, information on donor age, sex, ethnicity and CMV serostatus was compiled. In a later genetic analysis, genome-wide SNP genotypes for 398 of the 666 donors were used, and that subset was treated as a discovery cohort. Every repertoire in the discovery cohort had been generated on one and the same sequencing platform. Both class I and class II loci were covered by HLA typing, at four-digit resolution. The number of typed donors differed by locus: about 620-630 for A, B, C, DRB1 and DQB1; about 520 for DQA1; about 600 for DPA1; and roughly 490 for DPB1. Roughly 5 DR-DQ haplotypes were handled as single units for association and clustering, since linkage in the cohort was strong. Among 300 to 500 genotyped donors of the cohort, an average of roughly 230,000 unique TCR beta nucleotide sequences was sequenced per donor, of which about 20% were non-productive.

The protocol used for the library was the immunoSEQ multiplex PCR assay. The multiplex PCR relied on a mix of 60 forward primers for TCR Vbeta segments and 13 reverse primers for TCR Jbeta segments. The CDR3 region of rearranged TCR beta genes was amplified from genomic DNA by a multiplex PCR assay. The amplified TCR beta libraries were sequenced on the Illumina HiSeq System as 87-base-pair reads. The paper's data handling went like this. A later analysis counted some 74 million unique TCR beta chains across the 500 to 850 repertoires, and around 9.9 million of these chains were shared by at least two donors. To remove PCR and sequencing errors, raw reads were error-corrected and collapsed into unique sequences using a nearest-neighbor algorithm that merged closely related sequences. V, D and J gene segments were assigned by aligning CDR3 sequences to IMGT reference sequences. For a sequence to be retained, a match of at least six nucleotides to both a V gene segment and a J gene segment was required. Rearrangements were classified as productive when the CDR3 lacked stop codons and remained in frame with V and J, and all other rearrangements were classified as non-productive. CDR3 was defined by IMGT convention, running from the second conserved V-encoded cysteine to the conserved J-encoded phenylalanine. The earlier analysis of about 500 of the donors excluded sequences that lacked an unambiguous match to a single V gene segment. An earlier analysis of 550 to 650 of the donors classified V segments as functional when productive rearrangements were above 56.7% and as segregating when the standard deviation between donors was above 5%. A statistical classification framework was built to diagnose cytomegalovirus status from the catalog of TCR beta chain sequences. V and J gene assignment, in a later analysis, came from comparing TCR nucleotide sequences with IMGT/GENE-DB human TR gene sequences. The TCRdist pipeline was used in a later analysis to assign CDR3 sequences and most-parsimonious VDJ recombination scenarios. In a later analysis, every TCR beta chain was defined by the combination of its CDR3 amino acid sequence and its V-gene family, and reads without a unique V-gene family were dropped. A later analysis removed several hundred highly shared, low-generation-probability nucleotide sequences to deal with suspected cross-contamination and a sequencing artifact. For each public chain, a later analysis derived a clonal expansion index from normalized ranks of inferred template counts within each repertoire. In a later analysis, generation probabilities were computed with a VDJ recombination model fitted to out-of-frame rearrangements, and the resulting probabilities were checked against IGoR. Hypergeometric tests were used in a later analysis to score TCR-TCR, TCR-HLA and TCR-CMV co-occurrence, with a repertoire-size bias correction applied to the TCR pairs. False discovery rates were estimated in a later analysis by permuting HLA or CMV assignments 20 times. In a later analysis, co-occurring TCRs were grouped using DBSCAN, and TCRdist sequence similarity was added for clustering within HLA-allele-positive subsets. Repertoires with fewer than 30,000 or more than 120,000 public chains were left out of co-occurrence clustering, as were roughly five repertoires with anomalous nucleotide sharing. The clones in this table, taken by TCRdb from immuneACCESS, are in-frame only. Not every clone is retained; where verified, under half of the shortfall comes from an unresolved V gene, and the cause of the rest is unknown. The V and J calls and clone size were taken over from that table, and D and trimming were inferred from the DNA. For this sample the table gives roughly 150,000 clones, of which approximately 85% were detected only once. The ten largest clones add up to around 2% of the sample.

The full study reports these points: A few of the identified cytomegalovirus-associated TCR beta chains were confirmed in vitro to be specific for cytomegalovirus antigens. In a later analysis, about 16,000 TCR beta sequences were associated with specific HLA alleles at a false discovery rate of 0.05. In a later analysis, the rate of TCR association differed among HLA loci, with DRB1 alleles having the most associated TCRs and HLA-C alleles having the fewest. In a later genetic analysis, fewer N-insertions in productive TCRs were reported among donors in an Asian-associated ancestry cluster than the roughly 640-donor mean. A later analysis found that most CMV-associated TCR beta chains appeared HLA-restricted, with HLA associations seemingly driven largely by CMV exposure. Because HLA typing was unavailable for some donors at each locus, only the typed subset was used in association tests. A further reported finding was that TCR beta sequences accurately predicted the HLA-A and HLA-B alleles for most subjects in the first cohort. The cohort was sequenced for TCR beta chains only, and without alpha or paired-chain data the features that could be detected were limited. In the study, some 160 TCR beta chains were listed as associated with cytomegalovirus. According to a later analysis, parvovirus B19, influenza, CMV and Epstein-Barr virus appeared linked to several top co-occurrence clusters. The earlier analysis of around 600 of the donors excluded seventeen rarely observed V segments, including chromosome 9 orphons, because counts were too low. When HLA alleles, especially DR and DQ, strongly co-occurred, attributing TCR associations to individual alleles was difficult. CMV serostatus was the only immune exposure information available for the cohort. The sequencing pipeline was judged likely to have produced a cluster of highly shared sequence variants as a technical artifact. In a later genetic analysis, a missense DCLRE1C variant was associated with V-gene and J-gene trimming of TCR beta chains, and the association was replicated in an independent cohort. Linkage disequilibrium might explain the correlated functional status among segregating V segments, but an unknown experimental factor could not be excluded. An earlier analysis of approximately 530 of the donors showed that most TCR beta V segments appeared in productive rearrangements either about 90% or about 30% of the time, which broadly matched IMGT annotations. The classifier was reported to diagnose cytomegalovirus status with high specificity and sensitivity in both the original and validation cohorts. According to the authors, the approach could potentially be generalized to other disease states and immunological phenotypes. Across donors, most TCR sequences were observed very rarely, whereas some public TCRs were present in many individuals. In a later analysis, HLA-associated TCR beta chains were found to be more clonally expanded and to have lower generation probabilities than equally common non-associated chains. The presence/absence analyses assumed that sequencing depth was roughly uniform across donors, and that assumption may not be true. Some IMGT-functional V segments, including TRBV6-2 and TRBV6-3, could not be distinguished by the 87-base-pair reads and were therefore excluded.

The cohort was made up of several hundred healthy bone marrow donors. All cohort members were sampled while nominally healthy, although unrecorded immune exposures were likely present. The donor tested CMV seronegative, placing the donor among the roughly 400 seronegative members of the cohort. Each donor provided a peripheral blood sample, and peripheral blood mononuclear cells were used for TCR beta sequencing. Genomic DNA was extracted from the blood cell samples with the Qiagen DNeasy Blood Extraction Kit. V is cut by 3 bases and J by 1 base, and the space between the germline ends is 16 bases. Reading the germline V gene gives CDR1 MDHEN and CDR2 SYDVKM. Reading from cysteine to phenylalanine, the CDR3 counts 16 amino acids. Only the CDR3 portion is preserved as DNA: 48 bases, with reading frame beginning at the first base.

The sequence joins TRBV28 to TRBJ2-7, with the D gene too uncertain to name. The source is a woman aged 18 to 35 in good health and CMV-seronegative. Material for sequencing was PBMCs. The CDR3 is CASSFHLAVLSYEQYF. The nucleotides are TGTGCCAGCAGTTTCCACCTTGCGGTGCTTTCCTACGAGCAGTACTTC. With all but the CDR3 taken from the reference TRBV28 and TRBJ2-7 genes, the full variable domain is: DVKVTQSSRYLVKRTGEKVFLECVQDMDHENMFWYRQDPGLGLRLIYFSYDVKMKEKGDIPEGYSVSREKKERFSLILESASTNQTSMYLCASSFHLAVLSYEQYFGPGTRLTVT.